A selection of T cell receptor beta chains follows, all from one sample in a study of CD8 T cells in Susac syndrome. TCRdb used MiXCR to reprocess the immunoSEQ multiplex PCR reads, holding one entry per CDR3 protein. The profile shows 130,000 to 150,000 distinct CDR3 sequences, more than 90% of them singletons. Material: CD4+ T cells from PBMCs. These receptors were obtained from a human donor with Susac syndrome. The conserved cysteine and the conserved F or W are not part of the CDR3 here. Fields, in order: V gene, clone size, CDR3 protein. Clone size is stated in some rows and not others, as once, few, many or a class when expanded.

v_gene: TRBV5-6
abundance: -
CDR3aa: ASSYGQTTEAF

v_gene: TRBV2
abundance: -
CDR3aa: ASSVLVRNTGELF

v_gene: TRBV29-1
abundance: -
CDR3aa: SVEDPAEGSTEAF

v_gene: TRBV5-4
abundance: -
CDR3aa: ASSPGTPSTDTQY

v_gene: TRBV4-2
abundance: -
CDR3aa: ASSQYTGTTGANEQF

v_gene: TRBV7-3
abundance: -
CDR3aa: ASSLQARGLKETQY

v_gene: TRBV11-2
abundance: -
CDR3aa: ASSFQAGRAYEQY

v_gene: TRBV19
abundance: few
CDR3aa: ASSPGGQETQY

v_gene: TRBV20-1
abundance: -
CDR3aa: SAPGGSNNEQF

v_gene: TRBV12-3/TRBV12-4
abundance: -
CDR3aa: ASSPGTDSSLGEKLF

v_gene: TRBV29-1
abundance: -
CDR3aa: SVEVGGHLNTGELF

v_gene: TRBV19
abundance: few
CDR3aa: ASRGLAGNEQF

v_gene: TRBV24-1
abundance: once
CDR3aa: ATSSLGNQPQH

v_gene: TRBV20-1
abundance: -
CDR3aa: SARDRRTSRETQY

v_gene: TRBV24-1
abundance: -
CDR3aa: ASQKMATGELF

v_gene: TRBV6-5
abundance: once
CDR3aa: ASSYSRQRGSSGELF

v_gene: TRBV27
abundance: -
CDR3aa: ASSEVGGSSYEQY

v_gene: TRBV20-1
abundance: once
CDR3aa: SARDASGAYEQY

v_gene: TRBV7-2
abundance: -
CDR3aa: ASSSGTSGGSVYTQY

v_gene: TRBV20-1
abundance: -
CDR3aa: SARSGLSYEQY

v_gene: TRBV3-1
abundance: -
CDR3aa: ASSQGTGELF

v_gene: TRBV6-6
abundance: -
CDR3aa: ASSPLTGNTEAF

v_gene: TRBV20-1
abundance: -
CDR3aa: SATSGTGGSQPQH

v_gene: TRBV20-1
abundance: -
CDR3aa: SAKTEGAGANVLT

v_gene: TRBV12-3/TRBV12-4
abundance: few
CDR3aa: ASSFQMNTEAF

v_gene: TRBV5-1
abundance: -
CDR3aa: ASSRQGSMVEQY

v_gene: TRBV14
abundance: -
CDR3aa: ASSLGRTYNEQF

v_gene: TRBV28
abundance: -
CDR3aa: ASSLGTGPEQY

v_gene: TRBV11-2
abundance: -
CDR3aa: ASSFRAGGLYNEQF

v_gene: TRBV2
abundance: once
CDR3aa: ASSEEYTDTQY

v_gene: TRBV24-1
abundance: -
CDR3aa: ATSDASGTVNGYT

v_gene: TRBV15
abundance: -
CDR3aa: ATSRGVFDEQY

v_gene: TRBV4-1
abundance: -
CDR3aa: ASSQEPGYEQY

v_gene: TRBV5-4
abundance: -
CDR3aa: AGGIAGTPGEQF

v_gene: TRBV7-9
abundance: -
CDR3aa: ASSSQTGWYEQY

v_gene: TRBV29-1
abundance: -
CDR3aa: GTSSAPDGRNEQF